This T cell receptor (beta chain) was retrieved from a study of CXCR3-negative and CXCR3-positive naive CD8 T cells. Naivety in CD8+ T cells corresponded to a CD45RO-CCR7+CD27+CD95- phenotype. The CDR3 extends over 14 amino acids. The germline V gene has CDR1 MNHEY and CDR2 SVGEGT. Comment on this clonotype: Its target is unknown.

General study points: Much lower diversity was found in memory CD8+ cells, while both naive subsets had comparably high diversity. Memory cells diverged, while naive CXCR3-positive and CXCR3-negative cells had similar TRBV-TRBJ usage. Fresh PBMCs served for most assays, and CXCR3 expression fell partially after cryopreservation.

Via 5' RACE with UMI labels, TRB cDNA libraries were prepared. Using the 5' RACE reads, TCRdb records one entry per CDR3 protein without DNA. The sample totals 50,000 to 65,000 distinct CDR3 sequences; its top ten clones hold approximately 1.4%. This TCR came from a human donor in good health. Some clones in this sample may be carry-over from other donors' samples. The specimen was naive CXCR3- CD8+ T cells from blood. The subset here: CD45RO-CCR7+CD27+CD95- naive CD8+ T cells lacking CXCR3 (TNR3-). The rearrangement joins TRBV6-2 or TRBV6-3 to TRBJ2-1; TCRdb's D gene call, TRBD2, goes unchecked for lack of DNA. The CDR3 sequence: CASSYSSSVNEQFF.